The next 20 T cell receptor beta chains were all read from a single sample in a study of T-cell memory formation after mild COVID-19. MiXCR was run by TCRdb on the 5' RACE reads, yielding one entry per CDR3 protein. This sample carries some 250,000 distinct CDR3 sequences, 8.5% to 9.5% of them seen once, and the ten largest clones take 22%. The specimen was PBMCs or a T cell subset sorted from them (not recorded which). These receptors all come from a man aged 18 to 35 who had mild COVID-19 (a few samples of this study predate the infection). Cell type and time point are not known.

This clonotype has a count of ten or more. The J gene is TRBJ1-6, the V gene TRBV2; 7 bases fit TRBD1. V lost 8 bases to trimming and J lost 7 bases; unmatched junction nucleotides: 8. This CDR3 has 14 amino acids. Looked up from germline, CDR1 is SNHLY and CDR2 is FYNNEI. This CDR3 reads CASGGQSENSPLHF. The CDR3 DNA is TGTGCCAGCGGGGGACAGTCTGAAAATTCACCCCTCCACTTT.

The gene calls are TRBV20-1 and TRBJ1-2, with 9 nucleotides matching TRBD1. Germline values: CDR1 DFQATT, CDR2 SNEGSKA (reference sequence). The CDR3 is made up of 14 amino acids. Trimming at V came to 1 base and at J to 4 bases, leaving 4 bases not matched to a gene. In DNA form, the CDR3 reads TGCAGTGCTAGAGTTCCGGGACAGGGCTATGGCTACACCTTC. This codes for CSARVPGQGYGYTF.

The table lists this clonotype with a few counts. The rearrangement joins TRBV5-1 to TRBJ2-3, with a possible D match to TRBD1 (6 bases). CDR1 is SGHRS, CDR2 YFSETQ, per germline. The length of the CDR3 is 16 residues. V was shortened by 0 bases and J by 0 bases, with 11 bases between the two germline ends. For the CDR3, the DNA is TGCGCCAGCAGCTTGGGAGCGGACAGCAGCACAGATACGCAGTATTTT. It codes for CASSLGADSSTDTQYF.

Worth noting for this clonotype: A much larger clone lies one base from this, so it may be a read error. The chain is built from TRBV6-1 and TRBJ2-3; a weak D match, TRBD1 (5 bases). V was shortened by 10 bases and J by 0 bases, with 14 bases between the two germline ends. The CDR3 totals 14 residues. The germline V gene encodes CDR1 MNHNS and CDR2 SASEGT. The CDR3 loop reads CAIRVRVSTDTQYF. The DNA of the CDR3 is TGTGCCATCAGGGTCCGGGTCAGCACAGATACGCAGTATTTT.

This clonotype has ten or more counts. This sequence joins TRBV29-1 and TRBJ2-7; TRBD1 aligns across 7 bases. With V trimmed by 6 bases and J by 0 bases, 5 bases remained unmatched. The germline gives CDR1 SQVTM, CDR2 ANQGSEA. This CDR3 is built from 13 residues. Here the CDR3 DNA reads TGCAGCGTCGAACAGGGGTCCTCCTACGAGCAGTACTTC. Residues: CSVEQGSSYEQYF.

This clonotype was found a few times. The gene calls are TRBV25-1 and TRBJ1-6, with 8 positions matching TRBD1. J was trimmed by 10 bases and V by 2 bases; bases with no gene match: 13. CDR1 and CDR2 from the germline V gene are MGHDK and SYGVNS. CDR3 length: 17 residues. CDR3 coding DNA: TGTGCCAGCAGTGAAACTCCGGGACAGGTGACGAGGTCACCCCTCCACTTT. Translation gives CASSETPGQVTRSPLHF.

A note on this clonotype: The junction departs from the called germline gene at one end, perhaps through a read error. In nucleotides, the CDR3 is TGTGCCAGAAGTGAGTCCGGGGTCGGCACTGAAGCTTTCTTT. Protein product: CARSESGVGTEAFF. The chain uses TRBV2 and TRBJ1-1; D unclear. The CDR3 has 14 amino acids. Germline CDR1 reads SNHLY; CDR2 reads FYNNEI. The whole variable domain, filled in from reference TRBV2 and TRBJ1-1, reads EPEVTQTPSHQVTQMGQEVILRCVPISNHLYFYWYRQILGQKVEFLVSFYNNEISEKSEIFDDQFSVERPDGSNFTLKIRSTKLEDSAMYFCARSESGVGTEAFFGQGTRLTVV.

The V call is TRBV7-2, the J call TRBJ1-5; D gene unclear. The CDR3 covers 13 residues. With 1 base removed from V and 3 bases from J, the gap between germline ends came to 4 bases. The V gene's germline CDR1 is SGHTA and CDR2 FQGNSA. The CDR3 region has the DNA TGTGCCAGCAGCTTAGTAGCCAATCAGCCCCAGCATTTT. Translation: CASSLVANQPQHF.

This clonotype was seen many times. The chain uses TRBV4-3 and TRBJ2-3, with TRBD1 matching 8 bases. With 1 base clipped from V and 5 bases from J, the junction kept 8 bases outside the gene matches. Germline V gene data show CDR1 as LGHNA and CDR2 as YSLEER. The CDR3 sequence is 16 residues long. The CDR3 region is CASSQGHGRGQDTQYF. CDR3 DNA sequence: TGCGCCAGCAGCCAAGGACACGGCAGGGGGCAAGATACGCAGTATTTT.

This clonotype was counted ten times or more. This rearrangement joins TRBV4-1 to TRBJ2-1; no firm D call. The CDR3 has 13 amino acids. In germline, CDR1 is MGHRA, CDR2 YSYEKL. V lost 0 bases, J lost 6 bases, and 6 bases lay in between. The CDR3 DNA is TGCGCCAGCAGCCAAGATCCGTTCAATGAGCAGTTCTTC. Amino acids: CASSQDPFNEQFF.

This clonotype was seen repeatedly, ten times or more. This chain joins TRBV12-3 or TRBV12-4 and TRBJ1-1, with D perhaps TRBD1 (6 bases). Trimming took 5 bases from V and 5 from J, leaving 15 bases between them. The CDR3 is 14 residues long. CDR3 amino acids: CASSPGQSRTEAFF. As DNA, the CDR3 is TGTGCCAGCAGTCCCGGACAGAGTAGGACTGAAGCTTTCTTT.

The chain uses TRBV4-1 and TRBJ1-5; D is unclear. In germline, CDR1 is MGHRA, CDR2 YSYEKL. V was clipped by 0 bases and J by 2 bases, with 11 bases between them. This CDR3 is 16 amino acids long. The CDR3, as DNA: TGCGCCAGCAGCCAAGATGCGAAGGGTGGCAATCAGCCCCAGCATTTT. This encodes CASSQDAKGGNQPQHF.

The chain combines TRBV12-3 or TRBV12-4 with TRBJ2-3, with 7 bases aligning to TRBD1. This CDR3 is built from 16 residues. Trimming removed 3 bases from V and 2 bases from J; junction bases left unmatched: 8. In DNA, the CDR3 is TGTGCCAGCAGTTTGGGGGCGAGGGGGCTCACAGATACGCAGTATTTT. Translated, it gives CASSLGARGLTDTQYF.

This clonotype was counted between two and nine times. This rearrangement joins TRBV5-1 to TRBJ1-2; maybe TRBD1 (5 bases). This CDR3 has 15 residues. Per germline, CDR1 SGHRS and CDR2 YFSETQ. The V gene lost 7 bases and the J gene lost 3 bases, with 19 bases spanning the gap. The CDR3 DNA reads as TGCGCCAGCCTGCCGGCCTCCGGGACGGACTATGGCTACACCTTC. Translated, it gives CASLPASGTDYGYTF. Variable domain in full (rest from reference TRBV5-1 and TRBJ1-2): KAGVTQTPRYLIKTRGQQVTLSCSPISGHRSVSWYQQTPGQGLQFLFEYFSETQRNKGNFPGRFSGRQFSNSRSEMNVSTLELGDSALYLCASLPASGTDYGYTFGSGTRLTVV.

This clonotype has ten or more counts. The CDR3, as DNA: TGTGCCAGCAGCCCGGACAGGGACACTGAAGCTTTCTTT. Protein product: CASSPDRDTEAFF. J is TRBJ1-1 and V is TRBV7-2; 8 bases map to TRBD1. The germline gives CDR1 SGHTA, CDR2 FQGNSA. The CDR3 loop spans 13 amino acids. The V and J ends lost 5 bases and 3 bases, in that order; junction bases with no gene match: 2.

Details on this clonotype: The junction and the germline gene differ at one end; a read error may be behind it. This chain uses TRBV4-1 with TRBJ1-4; no reliable D call. This CDR3 region has 15 residues. CDR1 and CDR2 (germline): MGHRA, YSYEKL. The CDR3 DNA reads TGCGCCAGCAGCCAAGATGCCCCTCCCGATGAGAAACTGTTTTTT. This sequence encodes CASSQDAPPDEKLFF.

This clonotype was recorded a few times. V is TRBV9 and J is TRBJ2-5; 9 nucleotides align to TRBD2. Trimming cost V 4 bases and J 0 bases; bases outside gene matches: 13. This CDR3 comprises 18 residues. From germline, CDR1 is SGDLS and CDR2 YYNGEE. DNA of the CDR3: TGTGCCAGCAGCCCCCGGAGTAGCGGGGGTTCGTACCAAGAGACCCAGTACTTC. This translates into CASSPRSSGGSYQETQYF.

The chain recombines TRBV27 with TRBJ2-6; D may be TRBD2 (5 bases). The germline gives CDR1 MNHEY, CDR2 SMNVEV (reference sequence). The V end was cut by 8 bases, the J end by 0 bases, with 8 bases between. The CDR3 length is 14 residues. This CDR3 is CASRLSSGANVLTF. The DNA for the CDR3 is TGTGCCAGCCGACTATCCTCTGGGGCCAACGTCCTGACTTTC. The full variable domain, completed using reference TRBV27 and TRBJ2-6, is EAQVTQNPRYLITVTGKKLTVTCSQNMNHEYMSWYRQDPGLGLRQIYYSMNVEVTDKGDVPEGYKVSRKEKRNFPLILESPSPNQTSLYFCASRLSSGANVLTFGAGSRLTVL.

This clonotype turned up a few times. The V call is TRBV30, the J call TRBJ1-5; D is unresolved. CDR1 and CDR2 (germline): GTSNPN, SVGIG (reference sequence). CDR3 length: 13 amino acids. V lost 6 bases to trimming and J lost 2 bases, with 11 bases between them. The DNA of the CDR3 is TGTGCCTGTTCTCCCGGGGGCAATCAGCCCCAGCATTTT. Its protein product is CACSPGGNQPQHF.

This sequence joins TRBV6-2 or TRBV6-3 and TRBJ1-2; 7 nucleotides align to TRBD1. CDR1 is MNHEY and CDR2 is SVGEGT in the germline V gene. The ends lost 10 bases at V and 3 bases at J; junction bases unmatched: 8. The CDR3 is made up of 13 amino acids. CDR3 DNA sequence: TGTGCCACCCGACAGGGCGCAGACTATGGCTACACCTTC. Translation gives CATRQGADYGYTF.